This T cell receptor (beta chain) was recorded in a study of human T cells and chemical hapten exposure. This clonotype was counted a few times. What it recognizes is unknown. Time point here: pre-sensitization, week 0. Regarding treatment: therapeutic diphenylcyclopropenone sensitization with weekly scalp DPC. Germline V gene data show CDR1 as SEHNR and CDR2 as FQNEAQ (reference sequence). CDR3 length: 18 amino acids. V was clipped by 7 bases and J by 0 bases, with 19 bases between them. TCRdb analysed the RACE reads with MiXCR anew, one entry per CDR3 protein. The sample carries 100,000 to 150,000 distinct CDR3 sequences, about 13% recorded once. Study-level results: Counts of TCRs above 1 in 1000 frequency stayed unchanged with DPC sensitization.

The sequences come from whole blood, collected in connection with sensitization to the hapten diphenylcyclopropenone (DPC). The chain uses TRBV7-9 and TRBJ1-6, with a possible D match to TRBD1 (6 bases). This clonotype originated in a woman in her late teens or twenties with alopecia areata. Some clones in this sample may be carry-over from other donors' samples. As DNA, the CDR3 is TGTGCCAGCACCGATCAGGGGTCACCGAGCTCCTATAATTCACCCCTCCACTTT. Translation gives CASTDQGSPSSYNSPLHF.